The entry below describes one TCR beta chain. The data were obtained in a study of T cells after somatic rescue of genetic block. The data were produced by immunoSEQ multiplex PCR, yet TCRdb's version contains in-frame clones alone and is incomplete. The sample contains 50,000 to 60,000 clones, approximately 96% of which appear only once. The sequencing sample was made of peripheral blood mononuclear cells (PBMCs). This receptor was obtained from a child less than two years old.

The DNA of the CDR3 is TGCGCCAGCAGCCCGGGGACTCCCACCTACAATGAGCAGTTCTTC. Residues: CASSPGTPTYNEQFF. This sequence joins TRBV5-1 and TRBJ2-1; D possibly corresponds to TRBD2 (6 bases). Germline V gene data show CDR1 as SGHRS and CDR2 as YFSETQ. This CDR3 contains 15 residues. Deletions cut 4 bases from V and 2 bases from J, with 13 bases between.